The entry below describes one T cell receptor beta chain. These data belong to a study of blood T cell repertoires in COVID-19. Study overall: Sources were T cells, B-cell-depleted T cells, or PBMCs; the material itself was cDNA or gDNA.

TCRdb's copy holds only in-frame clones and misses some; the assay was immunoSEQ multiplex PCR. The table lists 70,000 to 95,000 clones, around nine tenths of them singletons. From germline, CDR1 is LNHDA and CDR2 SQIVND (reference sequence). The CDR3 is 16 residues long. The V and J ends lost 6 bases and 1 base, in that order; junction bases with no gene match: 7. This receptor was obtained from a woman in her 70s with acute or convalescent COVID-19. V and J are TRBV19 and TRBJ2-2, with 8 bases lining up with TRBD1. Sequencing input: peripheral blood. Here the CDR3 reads CASSSRTGMNTGELFF. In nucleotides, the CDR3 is TGTGCCAGTAGCTCCAGGACAGGGATGAACACCGGGGAGCTGTTTTTT.